These 25 T cell receptor beta chains were all obtained from the same sample, sequenced in a study of blood T cell repertoires in COVID-19. Here immunoSEQ multiplex PCR was the method, and the copy in TCRdb shows in-frame clones only, minus some. Of 60,000 or so clones in the sample, 60% to 85% were seen once. The specimen was peripheral blood. The receptors were sampled from a human donor in a cohort sampled during active COVID-19.

The chain couples TRBV4-2 to TRBJ2-7; TRBD2 agrees at 9 bases. CDR1 is LGHNA, CDR2 YNFKEQ, per germline. Unmatched junction bases numbered 8, after V lost 3 bases and J lost 2 bases. This CDR3 region has 16 residues. DNA of the CDR3: TGTGCCAGCAGCCACCCCCAGGCTAGCGGGACCTACGAGCAGTACTTC. It is translated as CASSHPQASGTYEQYF.

This clone was seen just once. The V gene is TRBV9, the J gene TRBJ2-5; 11 nucleotides agree with TRBD1. The V and J ends lost 3 bases and 1 base, in that order; junction bases with no gene match: 5. CDR3 length: 16 amino acids. Germline V CDR1 and CDR2: SGDLS, YYNGEE. DNA of the CDR3: TGTGCCAGCAGCGCGGGACAGGGGGTCCTCCAAGAGACCCAGTACTTC. The encoded protein is CASSAGQGVLQETQYF. Drawing the rest from reference TRBV9 and TRBJ2-5, the complete variable domain is DSGVTQTPKHLITATGQRVTLRCSPRSGDLSVYWYQQSLDQGLQFLIQYYNGEERAKGNILERFSAQQFPDLHSELNLSSLELGDSALYFCASSAGQGVLQETQYFGPGTRLLVL.

The chain uses TRBV27 and TRBJ2-7; TRBD1 might be the D (6 bases). The length of the CDR3 is 14 residues. Germline V gene lookup returns CDR1 MNHEY and CDR2 SMNVEV (reference sequence). Trimming removed 2 bases from V and 5 bases from J, with 13 bases in between. CDR3 in amino acids: CASSLRQGSNEQYF. The CDR3 region has the DNA TGTGCCAGCAGTTTACGTCAGGGGAGTAACGAGCAGTACTTC.

V usage is TRBV5-5 and J usage is TRBJ1-2; 10 nucleotides line up with TRBD1. Unmatched junction bases numbered 4, after V lost 5 bases and J lost 6 bases. The CDR3 consists of 13 residues. Germline V lookup: CDR1 SGHKS, CDR2 YYEKEE (reference sequence). The CDR3 loop reads CASRAGTGDGYTF. The CDR3 bases are TGTGCCAGCAGAGCCGGGACAGGGGATGGCTACACCTTC.

J is TRBJ1-2 and V is TRBV27, with D perhaps TRBD1 (5 bases). Germline V gene sequence: CDR1 MNHEY, CDR2 SMNVEV (reference sequence). This CDR3 is built from 13 residues. Trimming took 3 bases from V and 8 from J, leaving 13 bases between them. DNA for the CDR3: TGTGCCAGCAGTTTCGCCAGGGCGTTAGGCTACACCTTC. Its translation is CASSFARALGYTF.

V is TRBV7-9 and J is TRBJ2-7; weak D call: TRBD2 (6 bases). There are 13 residues in the CDR3. Per germline, CDR1 SEHNR and CDR2 FQNEAQ (reference sequence). V was pared by 0 bases and J by 3 bases, with 6 bases between. The CDR3, as DNA: TGTGCCAGCAGCTTAGCGGGAGGCTACGAGCAGTACTTC. Amino acids: CASSLAGGYEQYF.

This clone was detected only a few times. The chain employs TRBV30 and TRBJ1-2; tentatively, D is TRBD1 (5 bases). Per germline, CDR1 GTSNPN and CDR2 SVGIG (reference sequence). V was trimmed by 1 base and J by 4 bases, leaving 7 bases between them. This CDR3 spans 12 amino acids. This CDR3 reads CAWSAGGYGYTF. The DNA for the CDR3 is TGTGCCTGGAGTGCGGGGGGCTATGGCTACACCTTC.

The V gene is TRBV25-1, the J gene TRBJ1-1, with TRBD1 matching over 7 bases. The CDR3 has 15 amino acids. After removal of 5 bases from V and 0 bases from J, the junction contained 6 bases not matched to a gene. The germline gives CDR1 MGHDK, CDR2 SYGVNS. CDR3 amino acids: CASSLQTGMNTEAFF. In nucleotides, the CDR3 is TGTGCCAGCAGTCTTCAGACAGGGATGAACACTGAAGCTTTCTTT.

The rearrangement joins TRBV9 to TRBJ2-7, with D possibly being TRBD2 (6 bases). The CDR3 sequence is 15 residues long. The V gene lost 4 bases and the J gene lost 1 base, with 15 bases spanning the gap. Germline V gene data show CDR1 as SGDLS and CDR2 as YYNGEE. The CDR3 loop is CASSPSSAGSYEQYF. As DNA, the CDR3 is TGTGCCAGCAGCCCCTCATCCGCGGGGTCCTACGAGCAGTACTTC.

The chain joins TRBV27 to TRBJ2-1; 8 bases agree with TRBD2. CDR1 and CDR2 from the germline V gene are MNHEY and SMNVEV (reference sequence). This CDR3 is built from 17 residues. The trim removed 4 bases at V and 3 bases at J, leaving 11 bases unmatched. The CDR3 region is CASSSPPSGGNYNEQFF. In nucleotides, the CDR3 is TGTGCCAGCAGTTCTCCTCCAAGCGGGGGAAACTACAATGAGCAGTTCTTC.

The rearrangement joins TRBV18 to TRBJ1-6; maybe TRBD1 (5 bases). The CDR3 runs 13 residues. V shed 0 bases and J shed 14 bases, with 11 bases lying between them. CDR1 is KGHSH, CDR2 LQKENI, per germline. The CDR3, as DNA: TGTGCCAGCTCACCACCGCCAGGGCTGGCCCTCCACTTT. Its translation is CASSPPPGLALHF. The variable domain in full, with the rest retrieved from reference TRBV18 and TRBJ1-6, is NAGVMQNPRHLVRRRGQEARLRCSPMKGHSHVYWYRQLPEEGLKFMVYLQKENIIDESGMPKERFSAEFPKEGPSILRIQQVVRGDSAAYFCASSPPPGLALHFGNGTRLTVT.

This rearrangement joins TRBV5-1 to TRBJ2-1, with no clear D. Germline V gene lookup returns CDR1 SGHRS and CDR2 YFSETQ. The V end was cut by 0 bases, the J end by 4 bases, with 5 bases between. The CDR3 extends over 13 amino acids. The CDR3 spells CASSLDNYNEQFF. The CDR3 coding sequence is TGCGCCAGCAGCTTGGACAATTACAATGAGCAGTTCTTC.

This clone was counted a few times. The CDR3 nucleotides are TGTGCCAGCTCAGAAACGGGGCTAGCGGGAGCGGGTGAGCAGTACTTC. Translation: CASSETGLAGAGEQYF. The chain recombines TRBV18 with TRBJ2-7; the match to TRBD2 covers 10 bases. V shed 5 bases, J shed 7 bases, and the junction held 14 bases outside the gene matches. Germline V gene sequence: CDR1 KGHSH, CDR2 LQKENI. This CDR3 is 16 amino acids long. The full variable domain, completed using reference TRBV18 and TRBJ2-7, is NAGVMQNPRHLVRRRGQEARLRCSPMKGHSHVYWYRQLPEEGLKFMVYLQKENIIDESGMPKERFSAEFPKEGPSILRIQQVVRGDSAAYFCASSETGLAGAGEQYFGPGTRLTVT.

V usage is TRBV11-2 and J usage is TRBJ2-1, with TRBD2 identical over 10 bases. Germline loops: CDR1 SGHAT, CDR2 FQNNGV. CDR3 length: 18 amino acids. Unmatched junction bases numbered 15, after V lost 0 bases and J lost 10 bases. CDR3 in amino acids: CASSLDSGRLAGAREQFF. Here the CDR3 DNA reads TGTGCCAGCAGCTTAGATAGTGGACGTCTAGCGGGAGCGAGAGAGCAGTTCTTC. Supplemented by reference TRBV11-2 and TRBJ2-1, the full variable domain reads EAGVAQSPRYKIIEKRQSVAFWCNPISGHATLYWYQQILGQGPKLLIQFQNNGVVDDSQLPKDRFSAERLKGVDSTLKIQPAKLEDSAVYLCASSLDSGRLAGAREQFFGPGTRLTVL.

This chain joins TRBV27 and TRBJ2-7; 8 bases are a match to TRBD1. With 7 bases clipped from V and 0 bases from J, the junction kept 8 bases outside the gene matches. This CDR3 region has 15 residues. Germline V gives CDR1 MNHEY, CDR2 SMNVEV (reference sequence). CDR3 coding DNA: TGTGCCAGCAAAAGGACAGGGATCAGCTCCTACGAGCAGTACTTC. This translates into CASKRTGISSYEQYF.

V usage is TRBV19 and J usage is TRBJ2-2; TRBD2 agrees at 7 bases. With V trimmed by 2 bases and J by 4 bases, 13 bases remained unmatched. Germline loops: CDR1 LNHDA, CDR2 SQIVND (reference sequence). The CDR3 totals 18 residues. The CDR3 sequence: CASSITLGREWSTGELFF. DNA for the CDR3: TGTGCCAGTAGTATAACTTTGGGGCGGGAGTGGAGCACCGGGGAGCTGTTTTTT.

CDR3 coding DNA: TGTGCCAGCAGATTTTCAGAGCGCTCTTACGAGCAGTACTTC. It is translated as CASRFSERSYEQYF. The gene calls are TRBV6-5 and TRBJ2-7; D remains ambiguous. The CDR3 consists of 14 residues. V shed 6 bases and J shed 4 bases, with 16 bases lying between them. Germline V gene sequence: CDR1 MNHEY, CDR2 SVGAGI.

This clone was seen more than once but under ten times. The chain carries TRBV11-2 and TRBJ2-5; maybe TRBD2 (5 bases). Germline V gives CDR1 SGHAT, CDR2 FQNNGV. CDR3 length: 14 residues. V lost 4 bases, J lost 2 bases, and 11 bases lay in between. CDR3 region: CASSSRGFQETQYF. CDR3 DNA: TGTGCCAGCAGCTCTCGAGGGTTTCAAGAGACCCAGTACTTC. Full variable domain (outside the CDR3, taken from reference TRBV11-2 and TRBJ2-5): EAGVAQSPRYKIIEKRQSVAFWCNPISGHATLYWYQQILGQGPKLLIQFQNNGVVDDSQLPKDRFSAERLKGVDSTLKIQPAKLEDSAVYLCASSSRGFQETQYFGPGTRLLVL.

The chain links TRBV15 to TRBJ2-7; D may be TRBD1 (5 bases). The CDR3 totals 15 residues. From germline, CDR1 is LNHNV and CDR2 YYDKDF (reference sequence). Trimming pared 0 bases from V and 1 base from J, leaving 10 bases between. The CDR3: CATSRDSAGSYEQYF. CDR3 nucleotide sequence: TGTGCCACCAGCAGAGATTCGGCAGGGTCCTACGAGCAGTACTTC. Together with reference TRBV15 and TRBJ2-7, the CDR3 gives the full variable domain: DAMVIQNPRYQVTQFGKPVTLSCSQTLNHNVMYWYQQKSSQAPKLLFHYYDKDFNNEADTPDNFQSRRPNTSFCFLDIRSPGLGDTAMYLCATSRDSAGSYEQYFGPGTRLTVT.

Notes on this clone: This sample also contains other DNA sequences that code for the same CDR3. The CDR3, as DNA: TGCAGCGTTGGGAATAGCGGGGGAACCCAAGAGACCCAGTACTTC. Translating it yields CSVGNSGGTQETQYF. This chain uses TRBV29-1 with TRBJ2-5, with 9 nucleotides matching TRBD2. Germline loops: CDR1 SQVTM, CDR2 ANQGSEA. V lost 4 bases, J lost 1 base, and 7 bases stayed unmatched. CDR3 size: 15 residues.

The chain joins TRBV2 to TRBJ2-2, with a possible D match to TRBD1 (6 bases). Trimming took 5 bases from V and 5 from J, leaving 21 bases between them. There are 17 residues in the CDR3. The germline V gene has CDR1 SNHLY and CDR2 FYNNEI. The CDR3: CASSRQRPDQGTGELFF. The DNA of the CDR3 is TGTGCCAGCAGTAGACAGCGTCCTGACCAGGGGACCGGGGAGCTGTTTTTT.

The chain is built from TRBV19 and TRBJ2-7; 11 positions agree with TRBD1. From germline, CDR1 is LNHDA and CDR2 SQIVND (reference sequence). The V gene end was trimmed by 7 bases and the J gene end by 6 bases; junction bases not matched to a gene: 8. There are 14 residues in the CDR3. CDR3 loop: CASKSGTGGSEQYF. CDR3 DNA sequence: TGTGCCAGTAAGTCGGGGACAGGGGGGAGCGAGCAGTACTTC.

In its sample, this clone was seen many times. The chain recombines TRBV6-5 with TRBJ1-1; tentatively, D is TRBD1 (5 bases). Germline CDR1 reads MNHEY; CDR2 reads SVGAGI. The CDR3 runs 13 residues. V lost 8 bases to trimming and J lost 4 bases, with 14 bases between them. CDR3 nucleotide sequence: TGTGCCAGCCATTACCAGGGTGCCACTGAAGCTTTCTTT. This sequence encodes CASHYQGATEAFF.

This clone was seen a handful of times. The chain combines TRBV7-8 with TRBJ2-7; perhaps TRBD1 as D (6 bases). The germline V gene has CDR1 SGHVS and CDR2 FQNEAQ. V was shortened by 5 bases and J by 7 bases, with 21 bases between the two germline ends. The CDR3 covers 15 residues. The CDR3 DNA sequence: TGTGCCAGCAGCCCAGGGGCCTTCGGAAGGAGGGAGCAGTACTTC. Protein product: CASSPGAFGRREQYF. The full variable domain, its missing parts supplied by reference TRBV7-8 and TRBJ2-7, is GAGVSQSPRYKVAKRGQDVALRCDPISGHVSLFWYQQALGQGPEFLTYFQNEAQLDKSGLPSDRFFAERPEGSVSTLKIQRTQQEDSAVYLCASSPGAFGRREQYFGPGTRLTVT.

The V and J genes are TRBV3-1 (or the pseudogene TRBV3-2) and TRBJ2-3, with 7 bases matching TRBD1. The junction had 9 bases not matched to a gene; V was cut back by 5 bases and J by 10 bases. CDR1 LGHDT and CDR2 YNNKEL come from the germline V gene (reference sequence). This CDR3 region has 13 residues. As DNA, the CDR3 is TGTGCCAGCAGCACCCGACAGGGAAGGGCGCAGTATTTT. Its protein product is CASSTRQGRAQYF.